This T cell receptor beta chain was observed in a study of cytomegalovirus exposure and HLA in healthy donors. V lost 2 bases and J 2 bases, leaving 12 bases between the germline ends. The CDR3 covers 15 residues. Germline assignment: CDR1 SGHNT and CDR2 YYREEE (reference sequence). There are a few counts of this clone. The PCR employed 60 Vbeta primers together with 13 Jbeta primers. Assay used: immunoSEQ multiplex PCR; TCRdb lists only in-frame clones, some missing. Of 180,000 or so clones listed, 80% to 90% are singletons. This receptor was identified in a man aged 18 to 30 in good health and CMV-seropositive. The genes are TRBV5-4 and TRBJ2-3; a possible D gene is TRBD2 (6 bases). Sequencing used PBMCs. CDR3 amino acids: CASSLGGGNTDTQYF. The CDR3 coding sequence is TGTGCCAGCAGCTTAGGTGGGGGGAACACAGATACGCAGTATTTT. Complete variable domain (other parts from reference TRBV5-4 and TRBJ2-3): ETGVTQSPTHLIKTRGQQVTLRCSSQSGHNTVSWYQQALGQGPQFIFQYYREEENGRGNFPPRFSGLQFPNYSSELNVNALELDDSALYLCASSLGGGNTDTQYFGPGTRLTVL.